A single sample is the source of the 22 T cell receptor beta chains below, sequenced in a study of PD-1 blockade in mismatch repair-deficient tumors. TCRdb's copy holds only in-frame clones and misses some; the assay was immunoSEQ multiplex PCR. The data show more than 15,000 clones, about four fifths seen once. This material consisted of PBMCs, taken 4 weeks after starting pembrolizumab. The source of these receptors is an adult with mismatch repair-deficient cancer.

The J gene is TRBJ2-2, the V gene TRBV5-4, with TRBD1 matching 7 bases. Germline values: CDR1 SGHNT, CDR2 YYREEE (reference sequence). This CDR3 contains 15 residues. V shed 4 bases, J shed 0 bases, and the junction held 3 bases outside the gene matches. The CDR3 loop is CASSVDRANTGELFF. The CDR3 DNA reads TGTGCCAGCAGCGTTGACAGGGCGAACACCGGGGAGCTGTTTTTT.

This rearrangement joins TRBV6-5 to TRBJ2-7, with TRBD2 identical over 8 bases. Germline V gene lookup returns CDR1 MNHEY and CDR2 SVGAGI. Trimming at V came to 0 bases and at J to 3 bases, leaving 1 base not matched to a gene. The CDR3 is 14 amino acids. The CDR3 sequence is CASSYSGTSYEQYF. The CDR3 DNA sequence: TGTGCCAGCAGTTACTCCGGGACTAGCTACGAGCAGTACTTC.

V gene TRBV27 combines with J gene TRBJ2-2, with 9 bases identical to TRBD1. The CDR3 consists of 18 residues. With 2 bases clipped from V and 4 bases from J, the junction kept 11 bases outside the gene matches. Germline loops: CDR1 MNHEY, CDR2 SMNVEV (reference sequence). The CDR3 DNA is TGTGCCAGCAGTTTAATACCCCCCGGGACAGGGTCCACCGGGGAGCTGTTTTTT. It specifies CASSLIPPGTGSTGELFF.

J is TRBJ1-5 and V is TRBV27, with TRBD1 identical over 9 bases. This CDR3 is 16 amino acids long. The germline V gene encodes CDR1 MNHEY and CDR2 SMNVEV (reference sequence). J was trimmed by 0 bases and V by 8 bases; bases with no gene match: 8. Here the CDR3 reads CASGTGKGVSNQPQHF. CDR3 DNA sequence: TGTGCCAGCGGGACAGGGAAGGGGGTTAGCAATCAGCCCCAGCATTTT.

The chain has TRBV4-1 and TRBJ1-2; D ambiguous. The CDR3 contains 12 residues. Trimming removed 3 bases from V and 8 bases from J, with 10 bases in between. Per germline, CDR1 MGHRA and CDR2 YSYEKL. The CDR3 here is CASSHMTSGYTF. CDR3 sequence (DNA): TGCGCCAGCAGCCACATGACAAGCGGCTACACCTTC.

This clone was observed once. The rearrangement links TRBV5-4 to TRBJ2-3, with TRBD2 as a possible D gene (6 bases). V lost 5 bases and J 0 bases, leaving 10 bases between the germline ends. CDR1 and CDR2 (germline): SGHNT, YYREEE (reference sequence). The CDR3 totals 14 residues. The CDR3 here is CASRGLSSTDTQYF. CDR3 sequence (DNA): TGTGCCAGCAGGGGACTTTCTAGCACAGATACGCAGTATTTT.

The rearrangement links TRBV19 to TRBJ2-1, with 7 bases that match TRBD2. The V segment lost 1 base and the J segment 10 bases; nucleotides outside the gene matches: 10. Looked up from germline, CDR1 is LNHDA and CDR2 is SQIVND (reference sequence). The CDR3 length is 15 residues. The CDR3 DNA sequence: TGTGCCAGTAGTATAGGAGGACTCGTGGGGGGGGAGCAGTTCTTC. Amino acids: CASSIGGLVGGEQFF.

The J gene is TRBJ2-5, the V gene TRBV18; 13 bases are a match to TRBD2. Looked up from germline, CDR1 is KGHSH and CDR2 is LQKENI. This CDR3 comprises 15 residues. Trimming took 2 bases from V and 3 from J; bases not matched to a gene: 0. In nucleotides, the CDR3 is TGTGCCAGCTCACCAGGACTAGCGGGAGAAGAGACCCAGTACTTC. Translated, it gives CASSPGLAGEETQYF.

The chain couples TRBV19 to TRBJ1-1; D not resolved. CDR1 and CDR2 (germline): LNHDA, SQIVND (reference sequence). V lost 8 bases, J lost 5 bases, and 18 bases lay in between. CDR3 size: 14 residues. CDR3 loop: CASGSGQGGTEAFF. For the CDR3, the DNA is TGTGCCAGTGGAAGCGGTCAAGGCGGGACTGAAGCTTTCTTT. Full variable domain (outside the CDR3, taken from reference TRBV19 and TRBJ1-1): DGGITQSPKYLFRKEGQNVTLSCEQNLNHDAMYWYRQDPGQGLRLIYYSQIVNDFQKGDIAEGYSVSREKKESFPLTVTSAQKNPTAFYLCASGSGQGGTEAFFGQGTRLTVV.

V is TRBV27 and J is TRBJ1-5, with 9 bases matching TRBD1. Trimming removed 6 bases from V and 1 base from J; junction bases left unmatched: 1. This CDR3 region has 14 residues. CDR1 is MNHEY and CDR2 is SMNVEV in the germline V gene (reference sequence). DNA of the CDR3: TGTGCCAGCAGGACAGGGGGAAGCAATCAGCCCCAGCATTTT. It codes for CASRTGGSNQPQHF.

The DNA for the CDR3 is TGTGCCAGCAGCCCATTATTACAGGGATCGCAGCCCCAGCATTTT. Amino acid sequence: CASSPLLQGSQPQHF. This rearrangement joins TRBV28 to TRBJ1-5; the D gene is possibly TRBD1 (6 bases). The CDR3 contains 15 residues. Trimming took 6 bases from V and 7 from J, leaving 19 bases between them. Germline assignment: CDR1 MDHEN and CDR2 SYDVKM. The full variable domain, in which reference TRBV28 and TRBJ1-5 provide the parts outside the CDR3, is DVKVTQSSRYLVKRTGEKVFLECVQDMDHENMFWYRQDPGLGLRLIYFSYDVKMKEKGDIPEGYSVSREKKERFSLILESASTNQTSMYLCASSPLLQGSQPQHFGDGTRLSIL.

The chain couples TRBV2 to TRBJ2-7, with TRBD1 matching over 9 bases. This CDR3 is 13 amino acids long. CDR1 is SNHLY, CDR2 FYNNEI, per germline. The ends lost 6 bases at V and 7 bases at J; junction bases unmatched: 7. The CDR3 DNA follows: TGTGCCAGCAGGCGGGACAGGGCCTTTGAGCAGTACTTC. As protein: CASRRDRAFEQYF.

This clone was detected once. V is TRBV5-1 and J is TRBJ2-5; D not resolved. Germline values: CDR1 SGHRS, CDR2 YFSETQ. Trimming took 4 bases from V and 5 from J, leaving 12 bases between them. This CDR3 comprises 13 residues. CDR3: CASSIPPRETQYF. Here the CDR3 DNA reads TGCGCCAGCAGCATACCGCCACGGGAGACCCAGTACTTC.

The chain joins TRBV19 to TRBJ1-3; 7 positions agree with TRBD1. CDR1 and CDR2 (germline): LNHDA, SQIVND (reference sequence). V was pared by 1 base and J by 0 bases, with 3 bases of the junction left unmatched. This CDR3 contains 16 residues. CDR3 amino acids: CASSIGGQNSGNTIYF. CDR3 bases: TGTGCCAGTAGTATAGGGGGACAGAACTCTGGAAACACCATATATTTT.

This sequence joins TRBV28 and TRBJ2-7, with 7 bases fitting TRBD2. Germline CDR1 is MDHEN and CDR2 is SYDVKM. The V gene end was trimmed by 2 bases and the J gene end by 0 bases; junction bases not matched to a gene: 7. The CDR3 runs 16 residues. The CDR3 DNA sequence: TGTGCCAGCAGTTTAAGCGCGAGCGGGAACTCCTACGAGCAGTACTTC. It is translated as CASSLSASGNSYEQYF.

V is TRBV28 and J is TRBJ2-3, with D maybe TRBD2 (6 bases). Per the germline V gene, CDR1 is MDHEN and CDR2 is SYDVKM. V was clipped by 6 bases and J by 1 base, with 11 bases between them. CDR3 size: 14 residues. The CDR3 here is CASSRGLRTDTQYF. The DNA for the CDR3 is TGTGCCAGCAGCCGAGGACTACGCACAGATACGCAGTATTTT.

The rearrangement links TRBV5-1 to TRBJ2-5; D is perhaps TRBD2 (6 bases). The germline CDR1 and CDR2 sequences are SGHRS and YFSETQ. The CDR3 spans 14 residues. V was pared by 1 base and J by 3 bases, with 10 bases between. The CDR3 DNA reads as TGCGCCAGCAGCTTGCTCGGGAGAAAAGAGACCCAGTACTTC. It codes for CASSLLGRKETQYF. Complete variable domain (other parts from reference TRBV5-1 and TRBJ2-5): KAGVTQTPRYLIKTRGQQVTLSCSPISGHRSVSWYQQTPGQGLQFLFEYFSETQRNKGNFPGRFSGRQFSNSRSEMNVSTLELGDSALYLCASSLLGRKETQYFGPGTRLLVL.

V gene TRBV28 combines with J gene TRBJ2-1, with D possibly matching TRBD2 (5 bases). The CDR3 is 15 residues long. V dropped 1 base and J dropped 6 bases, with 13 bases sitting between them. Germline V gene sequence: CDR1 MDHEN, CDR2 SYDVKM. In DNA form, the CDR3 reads TGTGCCAGCAGTTTATATGGCAGTGGACTCAATGAGCAGTTCTTC. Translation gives CASSLYGSGLNEQFF.

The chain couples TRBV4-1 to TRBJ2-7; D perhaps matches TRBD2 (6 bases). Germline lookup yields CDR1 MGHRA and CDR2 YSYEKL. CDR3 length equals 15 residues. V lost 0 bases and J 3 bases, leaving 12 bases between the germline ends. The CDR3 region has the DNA TGCGCCAGCAGCCAAGACGGGACTGGCGACTACGAGCAGTACTTC. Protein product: CASSQDGTGDYEQYF.

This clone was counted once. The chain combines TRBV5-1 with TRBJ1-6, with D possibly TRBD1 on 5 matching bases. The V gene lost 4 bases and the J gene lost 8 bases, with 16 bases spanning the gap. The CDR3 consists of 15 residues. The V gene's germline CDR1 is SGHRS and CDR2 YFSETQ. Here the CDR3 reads CASSPRTGEDSPLHF. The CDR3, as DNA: TGCGCCAGCAGCCCCCGCACAGGCGAAGATTCACCCCTCCACTTT.

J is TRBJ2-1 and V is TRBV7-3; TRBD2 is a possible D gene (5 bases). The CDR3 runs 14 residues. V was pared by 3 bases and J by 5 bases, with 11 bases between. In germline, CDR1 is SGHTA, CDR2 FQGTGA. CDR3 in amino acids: CASSFRTRDNEQFF. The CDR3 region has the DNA TGTGCCAGCAGCTTCCGCACTAGGGACAATGAGCAGTTCTTC.

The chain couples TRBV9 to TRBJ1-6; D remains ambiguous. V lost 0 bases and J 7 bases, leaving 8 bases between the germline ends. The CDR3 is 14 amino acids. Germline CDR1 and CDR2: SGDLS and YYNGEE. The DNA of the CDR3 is TGTGCCAGCAGCGTAGCCCCACTAAATTCACCCCTCCACTTT. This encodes CASSVAPLNSPLHF.